These 20 T cell receptor beta chains originate from one sample sequenced in a study of T cell changes during pregnancy in multiple sclerosis. The assay was immunoSEQ multiplex PCR, and TCRdb's table has in-frame clones only and misses some. The table lists just under 40,000 clones, around nine tenths of them singletons, with over 0.4% in the top ten. The specimen comprised CD4+ T cells from peripheral blood mononuclear cells, sampled in the first trimester of pregnancy. The receptors stem from a female donor in good health, enrolled as a control in a pregnancy study.

The chain couples TRBV11-2 to TRBJ2-4; the D is unclear. The CDR3 is made up of 15 amino acids. V shed 1 base and J shed 0 bases, with 7 bases lying between them. Germline values: CDR1 SGHAT, CDR2 FQNNGV. CDR3 bases: TGTGCCAGCAGCTTAGTTGGGCTAGCCAAAAACATTCAGTACTTC. It translates to CASSLVGLAKNIQYF.

This clone was recorded once. The rearrangement links TRBV7-3 to TRBJ2-3; perhaps TRBD2 as D (7 bases). V gave up 5 bases and J gave up 4 bases, with 16 bases separating them. Germline assignment: CDR1 SGHTA and CDR2 FQGTGA. The CDR3 length is 15 residues. CDR3 protein: CASSKQGGMADTQYF. Written as DNA, the CDR3 is TGTGCCAGCAGCAAACAGGGAGGGATGGCAGATACGCAGTATTTT.

The chain carries TRBV12-5 and TRBJ1-5, with D possibly TRBD1 on 6 matching bases. This CDR3 has 16 amino acids. The germline V gene has CDR1 LGHNT and CDR2 FRNRAP. Trimming left V 10 bases short and J 0 bases short, with 19 bases between. The CDR3 reads CATLQGTSYSNQPQHF. The CDR3 DNA sequence: TGTGCTACCCTCCAAGGGACATCGTATAGCAATCAGCCCCAGCATTTT.

The chain combines TRBV21-1 with TRBJ1-2; TRBD1 is taken as the D call from the table, unchecked against the DNA. TRBV21-1 is a pseudogene. There are 13 residues in the CDR3. Here the CDR3 reads CASSQQVDYGYTF. The DNA for the CDR3 is TGTGCCAGCAGCCAACAGGTTGACTATGGCTACACCTTC.

The genes are TRBV18 and TRBJ2-3, with D tentatively TRBD2 (5 bases). V was cut by 4 bases and J by 0 bases, with 8 bases left in between. Germline lookup yields CDR1 KGHSH and CDR2 LQKENI. This CDR3 spans 14 amino acids. CDR3 bases: TGTGCCAGCTCACGGGAGCTAAGCACAGATACGCAGTATTTT. Translation: CASSRELSTDTQYF.

This clone was picked up a small number of times. The CDR3 spells CASREPRGEKLFF. CDR3 DNA sequence: TGTGCCAGCAGAGAACCGAGGGGGGAAAAACTGTTTTTT. The V call is TRBV5-6, the J call TRBJ1-4; D perhaps matches TRBD1 (6 bases). This CDR3 comprises 13 residues. V lost 5 bases and J lost 8, with 13 bases in between. The germline V gene has CDR1 SGHDT and CDR2 YYEEEE.

The CDR3 DNA reads TGTGCCAGCTCGCAGGTTTACAATGAGCAGTTCTTC. Translating gives CASSQVYNEQFF. The V gene is TRBV11-3, the J gene TRBJ2-1; D is uncertain. CDR3 length equals 12 residues. With 8 bases removed from V and 4 bases from J, the gap between germline ends came to 9 bases. Germline CDR1 SGHNT, CDR2 YENEEA.

This chain links TRBV5-1 with TRBJ2-7, with TRBD1 as a possible D gene (5 bases). The CDR3 runs to 14 residues. In germline, CDR1 is SGHRS, CDR2 YFSETQ. Deletions cut 4 bases from V and 2 bases from J, with 13 bases between. The DNA of the CDR3 is TGCGCCAGCAGCGGTACGGTAGGGGCCTACGAGCAGTACTTC. Translation gives CASSGTVGAYEQYF.

This chain joins TRBV11-1 and TRBJ2-1, with D possibly TRBD2 on 6 matching bases. Germline CDR1 SGHAT, CDR2 FQDESV (reference sequence). Trimming removed 3 bases at V and 2 bases at J, with 11 bases between. The length of the CDR3 is 15 residues. The CDR3 sequence is CASSLGRGPYNEQFF. The DNA for the CDR3 is TGTGCCAGCAGCTTGGGGCGGGGACCCTACAATGAGCAGTTCTTC.

This chain joins TRBV7-2 and TRBJ1-2; D not certain. The CDR3 contains 15 residues. Per germline, CDR1 SGHTA and CDR2 FQGNSA. V lost 5 bases and J 2 bases, leaving 15 bases between the germline ends. The CDR3 nucleotides are TGTGCCAGCAGCCCCTCGGGGTATGAGAACTATGGCTACACCTTC. Translation gives CASSPSGYENYGYTF.

This chain connects TRBV5-1 to TRBJ2-6; 8 bases are a match to TRBD1. The trim removed 4 bases at V and 0 bases at J, leaving 9 bases unmatched. CDR3 length equals 18 residues. Germline values: CDR1 SGHRS, CDR2 YFSETQ. CDR3 nucleotide sequence: TGCGCCAGCAGCCCCTATCAGGGGGCGATCTCTGGGGCCAACGTCCTGACTTTC. This sequence encodes CASSPYQGAISGANVLTF.

V usage is TRBV28 and J usage is TRBJ2-7, with D unresolved. The CDR3 totals 14 residues. The V end lost 3 bases, the J end lost 7 bases, and 16 bases lay between the germline ends. Per the germline V gene, CDR1 is MDHEN and CDR2 is SYDVKM. The CDR3 loop is CASSLAADLREQYF. The DNA for the CDR3 is TGTGCCAGCAGTTTGGCGGCCGACCTGCGGGAGCAGTACTTC. Full variable domain (outside the CDR3, taken from reference TRBV28 and TRBJ2-7): DVKVTQSSRYLVKRTGEKVFLECVQDMDHENMFWYRQDPGLGLRLIYFSYDVKMKEKGDIPEGYSVSREKKERFSLILESASTNQTSMYLCASSLAADLREQYFGPGTRLTVT.

V is TRBV6-5 and J is TRBJ2-5; 7 nucleotides agree with TRBD2. Per the germline V gene, CDR1 is MNHEY and CDR2 is SVGAGI. V shed 0 bases, J shed 2 bases, and the junction held 6 bases outside the gene matches. The CDR3 consists of 16 residues. The CDR3 sequence: CASSYSSGVGQETQYF. The CDR3 bases are TGTGCCAGCAGTTACTCCAGCGGGGTTGGGCAAGAGACCCAGTACTTC.

The V and J genes are TRBV7-2 and TRBJ2-7, with D perhaps matching TRBD1 (5 bases). Deletions cut 4 bases from V and 3 bases from J, with 22 bases between. Per the germline V gene, CDR1 is SGHTA and CDR2 is FQGNSA. The CDR3 length is 17 residues. The CDR3 coding sequence is TGTGCCAGCAGCTCCAAATGGACGGCGGTCACAGGCTACGAGCAGTACTTC. Residues: CASSSKWTAVTGYEQYF.

The chain has TRBV5-6 and TRBJ2-1, with D maybe TRBD1 (6 bases). The CDR3 runs to 19 residues. CDR1 SGHDT and CDR2 YYEEEE come from the germline V gene. The ends were cut back, 0 bases at V and 4 bases at J, with 23 bases in the middle. CDR3 coding DNA: TGTGCCAGCAGCTTGGCTCGGCAGGGGACCCTCGCGGTGTACAATGAGCAGTTCTTC. The encoded protein is CASSLARQGTLAVYNEQFF.

This chain uses TRBV20-1 with TRBJ2-1; TRBD2 might be the D (5 bases). This CDR3 contains 11 residues. Trimming shortened V by 5 bases and J by 8 bases, and 10 bases separated the two germline ends. CDR1 and CDR2 from the germline V gene are DFQATT and SNEGSKA (reference sequence). CDR3 nucleotides: TGCAGTGCTGAAGGACTCTATGAGCAGTTCTTC. This encodes CSAEGLYEQFF.

V is TRBV4-3 and J is TRBJ2-7; D is unclear. Looked up from germline, CDR1 is LGHNA and CDR2 is YSLEER. The CDR3 has 17 residues. The V end was cut by 0 bases, the J end by 3 bases, with 18 bases between. CDR3 sequence reads: CASSQDCPVQLGYEQYF. The CDR3 bases are TGCGCCAGCAGCCAAGATTGTCCTGTACAGCTGGGCTACGAGCAGTACTTC.

The V call is TRBV6-1, the J call TRBJ2-2, with D possibly TRBD1 on 5 matching bases. Germline V gene lookup returns CDR1 MNHNS and CDR2 SASEGT. The CDR3 consists of 14 residues. Trimming cost V 8 bases and J 6 bases, with 16 bases left between them. CDR3: CASGAGIRSGELFF. The CDR3 nucleotides read TGTGCCAGCGGTGCAGGGATTCGTTCCGGGGAGCTGTTTTTT.

The V call is TRBV7-3, the J call TRBJ2-1; 9 bases map to TRBD1. With 5 bases clipped from V and 8 bases from J, the junction kept 10 bases outside the gene matches. The germline V gene has CDR1 SGHTA and CDR2 FQGTGA. The CDR3 totals 15 residues. The CDR3 bases are TGTGCCAGCAGCCCCACAACAGGGGGCGGGTATGAGCAGTTCTTC. It is translated as CASSPTTGGGYEQFF.

The chain is built from TRBV7-3 and TRBJ2-1; 12 positions match TRBD2. This CDR3 is 15 amino acids long. Germline loops: CDR1 SGHTA, CDR2 FQGTGA. The ends lost 5 bases at V and 7 bases at J; junction bases unmatched: 6. CDR3 protein: CASSPTSGGWNEQFF. Written as DNA, the CDR3 is TGTGCCAGCAGCCCGACTAGCGGGGGCTGGAATGAGCAGTTCTTC.